The source of this TCR beta chain is a study of chemoradiotherapy in HPV16-positive cancers. Study-level information: Functional T-cell assays on a couple of HPV16-positive patients' cells defined candidate HPV-specific clones and common TCR motifs. General study findings and limits: Candidate HPV-specific clones and E7-related TCR motifs grew in tumor during treatment. HPV-responsive T-cell expansion during chemoradiotherapy was linked to improved recurrence-free survival in HPV16-positive patients.

The V gene lost 5 bases and the J gene lost 4 bases, with 17 bases spanning the gap. CDR1 and CDR2 (germline): MNHNY, SVGAGI (reference sequence). The CDR3 covers 15 residues. Over chemoradiotherapy, repertoires were sampled more than once. TCRdb keeps only in-frame clones here, not all; method: immunoSEQ multiplex PCR. This table has 8,500 to 9,000 clones, 85% to 90% appearing once. Regarding this clone: Antigen unknown.

The sequence was obtained from a human donor with HPV-associated anogenital cancer. The rearrangement links TRBV6-6 to TRBJ1-2; D is possibly TRBD1 (6 bases). This specimen was blood, taken from a patient who underwent chemoradiotherapy. In nucleotides, the CDR3 is TGTGCCAGCAGTGACACACCCCAGGGGCTCTATGGCTACACCTTC. This encodes CASSDTPQGLYGYTF.